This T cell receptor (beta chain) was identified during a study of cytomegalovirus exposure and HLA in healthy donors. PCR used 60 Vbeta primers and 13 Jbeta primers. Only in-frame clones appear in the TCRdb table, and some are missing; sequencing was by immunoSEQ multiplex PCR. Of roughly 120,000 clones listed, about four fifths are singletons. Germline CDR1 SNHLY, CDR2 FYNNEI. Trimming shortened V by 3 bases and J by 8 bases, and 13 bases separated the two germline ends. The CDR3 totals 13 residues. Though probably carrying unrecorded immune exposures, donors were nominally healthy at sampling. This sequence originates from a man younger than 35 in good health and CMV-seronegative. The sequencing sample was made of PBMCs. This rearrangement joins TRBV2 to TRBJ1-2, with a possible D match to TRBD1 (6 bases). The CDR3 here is CASSDSAGVGYTF. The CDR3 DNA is TGTGCCAGCAGTGACTCGGCAGGGGTAGGCTACACCTTC.